A single sample gave rise to the 16 T cell receptor beta chains below, sequenced in a study of cytomegalovirus exposure and HLA in healthy donors (dated by TCRdb to about 2017). The library was made by the immunoSEQ multiplex PCR assay. Entries here come from immuneACCESS through TCRdb and include only in-frame sequences with V and J called. Some clones fail to appear in such tables; in the studies checked, an unresolved V gene covers under half of the shortfall, and the cause of the remainder is unknown. This sample gives about 180,000 clones in total; 85% of them show up just once. Roughly 15% of the sample is held by the ten biggest clonotypes. Sequenced material: PBMCs. Every receptor here comes from a man aged 18 to 30 in good health and CMV-seropositive.

This sequence joins TRBV7-3 and TRBJ2-1, with TRBD1 matching 8 bases. Germline CDR1 SGHTA, CDR2 FQGTGA. V gave up 5 bases and J gave up 4 bases; unmatched junction bases: 13. The CDR3 is 17 residues long. The CDR3 protein is CASSPKTDRGLYNEQFF. The CDR3 DNA reads TGTGCCAGCAGCCCTAAAACTGACAGGGGCCTATACAATGAGCAGTTCTTC.

The chain has TRBV7-2 and TRBJ2-7, with TRBD2 matching over 10 bases. Germline loops: CDR1 SGHTA, CDR2 FQGNSA. CDR3 size: 17 residues. With V trimmed by 5 bases and J by 4 bases, 14 bases remained unmatched. The chain's CDR3 is CASSPFPTASGSYEQYF. The CDR3 nucleotides are TGTGCCAGCAGCCCATTCCCTACGGCTAGCGGGAGTTACGAGCAGTACTTC.

The rearrangement joins TRBV15 to TRBJ1-5; D not resolved. The CDR3 runs to 13 residues. V gave up 5 bases and J gave up 5 bases, with 10 bases separating them. In germline, CDR1 is LNHNV, CDR2 YYDKDF (reference sequence). The CDR3 loop reads CATSSSPYQPQHF. The CDR3 DNA is TGTGCCACCAGCTCTAGTCCCTATCAGCCCCAGCATTTT.

This clone has only a few counts. The chain recombines TRBV2 with TRBJ2-2, with 15 nucleotides matching TRBD2. Germline V gene data show CDR1 as SNHLY and CDR2 as FYNNEI. V was pared by 4 bases and J by 6 bases, with 6 bases of the junction left unmatched. The CDR3 sequence is 17 residues long. The CDR3 region has the DNA TGTGCCAGCAGTGCCCTGGGACTAGCGGGAGGCGCCGGGGAGCTGTTTTTT. This gives the protein CASSALGLAGGAGELFF.

The count of this clone is one. The chain has TRBV27 and TRBJ2-2, with TRBD2 identical over 11 bases. The CDR3 consists of 17 residues. J lost 1 base, V lost 0 bases, and 1 base had no gene match. Germline V CDR1 and CDR2: MNHEY, SMNVEV (reference sequence). In DNA, the CDR3 is TGTGCCAGCAGTTTATCTGGGACTAGCGGGAACACCGGGGAGCTGTTTTTT. Protein product: CASSLSGTSGNTGELFF.

The chain has TRBV25-1 and TRBJ1-5; no clear D. Between the trimmed V and J ends, which lost 4 bases and 6 bases, there was a span of 10 bases. The CDR3 is 13 amino acids. Germline values: CDR1 MGHDK, CDR2 SYGVNS. In DNA form, the CDR3 reads TGTGCCAGCAGTGCCCACCTCGGTCAGCCCCAGCATTTT. Its translation: CASSAHLGQPQHF.

The chain joins TRBV29-1 to TRBJ2-5; possibly TRBD1 for D (6 bases). Trimming left V 6 bases short and J 1 base short, with 12 bases between. Germline lookup yields CDR1 SQVTM and CDR2 ANQGSEA. The CDR3 has 13 residues. In DNA form, the CDR3 reads TGCAGCGTGGCTTCCAGGGGCCAAGAGACCCAGTACTTC. Residues: CSVASRGQETQYF.

This sequence joins TRBV5-1 and TRBJ2-2; 7 bases fit TRBD1. CDR1 and CDR2 from the germline V gene are SGHRS and YFSETQ. The length of the CDR3 is 15 residues. Trimming removed 5 bases from V and 0 bases from J; junction bases left unmatched: 4. The CDR3 nucleotides read TGCGCCAGCAGTAGGGACAGCTCGAACACCGGGGAGCTGTTTTTT. Translating it yields CASSRDSSNTGELFF.

The rearrangement joins TRBV28 to TRBJ2-1; TRBD1 aligns across 8 bases. The CDR3 runs to 16 residues. Trimming at V came to 5 bases and at J to 1 base, leaving 7 bases not matched to a gene. Germline values: CDR1 MDHEN, CDR2 SYDVKM. The DNA for the CDR3 is TGTGCCAGCAGTCCTTCGACAGGGGCGTCCTACAATGAGCAGTTCTTC. As protein: CASSPSTGASYNEQFF. Based on the CDR3 plus reference TRBV28 and TRBJ2-1, the full variable domain is DVKVTQSSRYLVKRTGEKVFLECVQDMDHENMFWYRQDPGLGLRLIYFSYDVKMKEKGDIPEGYSVSREKKERFSLILESASTNQTSMYLCASSPSTGASYNEQFFGPGTRLTVL.

V usage is TRBV27 and J usage is TRBJ2-1; no definite D call. This CDR3 is 16 amino acids long. CDR1 MNHEY and CDR2 SMNVEV come from the germline V gene (reference sequence). The ends were cut back, 4 bases at V and 0 bases at J, with 13 bases in the middle. As DNA, the CDR3 is TGTGCCAGCAGTTCCCAGACTTTGAGCTCCTACAATGAGCAGTTCTTC. Residues: CASSSQTLSSYNEQFF.

The chain's CDR3 is CASSLQGYTEAFF. CDR3 coding DNA: TGTGCCAGTAGTTTACAGGGGTACACTGAAGCTTTCTTT. The V and J genes are TRBV19 and TRBJ1-1, with TRBD1 matching 7 bases. The CDR3 spans 13 residues. The ends lost 5 bases at V and 3 bases at J; junction bases unmatched: 3. Germline V gene sequence: CDR1 LNHDA, CDR2 SQIVND (reference sequence). Full variable domain (outside the CDR3, taken from reference TRBV19 and TRBJ1-1): DGGITQSPKYLFRKEGQNVTLSCEQNLNHDAMYWYRQDPGQGLRLIYYSQIVNDFQKGDIAEGYSVSREKKESFPLTVTSAQKNPTAFYLCASSLQGYTEAFFGQGTRLTVV.

The V gene is TRBV11-2, the J gene TRBJ2-7; 12 bases fit TRBD2. There are 18 residues in the CDR3. The V and J ends lost 5 bases and 5 bases, in that order; junction bases with no gene match: 16. CDR1 SGHAT and CDR2 FQNNGV come from the germline V gene. As DNA, the CDR3 is TGTGCCAGCAGCCCAGGACTAGCGGGGACCTCAGTTTGGGACGAGCAGTACTTC. Translation: CASSPGLAGTSVWDEQYF.

The table lists this clone with many counts. This sequence joins TRBV27 and TRBJ2-2; 7 nucleotides align to TRBD1. Germline V gene data show CDR1 as MNHEY and CDR2 as SMNVEV (reference sequence). This CDR3 is built from 14 residues. The V gene end was trimmed by 6 bases and the J gene end by 7 bases; junction bases not matched to a gene: 8. DNA of the CDR3: TGTGCCAGCAGGCAGACAGGGATGGTCGGGGAGCTGTTTTTT. As protein: CASRQTGMVGELFF.

V and J are TRBV29-1 and TRBJ2-5; possible D gene TRBD1, 6 bases. V lost 6 bases to trimming and J lost 1 base, with 21 bases between them. Looked up from germline, CDR1 is SQVTM and CDR2 is ANQGSEA. CDR3 length: 16 amino acids. CDR3 loop: CSVYPSGGQSQETQYF. The CDR3 DNA is TGCAGCGTATACCCCTCAGGAGGACAGAGCCAAGAGACCCAGTACTTC.

This sequence joins TRBV30 and TRBJ1-1; D gene ambiguous. There are 12 residues in the CDR3. V was trimmed by 1 base and J by 5 bases, leaving 8 bases between them. Looked up from germline, CDR1 is GTSNPN and CDR2 is SVGIG (reference sequence). As DNA, the CDR3 is TGTGCCTGGAGTGGTGCGGTTACTGAAGCTTTCTTT. Translated, it gives CAWSGAVTEAFF.

The genes are TRBV18 and TRBJ1-2; 8 bases are shared with TRBD1. The length of the CDR3 is 12 residues. Trimming cost V 4 bases and J 8 bases; bases outside gene matches: 3. Germline assignment: CDR1 KGHSH and CDR2 LQKENI. CDR3 in amino acids: CASSLTGDGYTF. The CDR3, as DNA: TGTGCCAGCTCACTGACAGGGGACGGCTACACCTTC.